Each of the 12 T cell receptor beta chains below was sequenced from the same sample in a study of shared clonotypes between healthy human individuals. Clones were read by immunoSEQ multiplex PCR, and TCRdb kept only the in-frame ones, dropping some. Of over 950,000 clones listed, about 72% are singletons. Sequenced material: memory CD4+ T cells from PBMCs. Specified subset: CD45RA-negative fraction. These TCRs come from a man aged 18-30 years in good health. Some clones in this sample may be carry-over from other donors' samples.

The chain combines TRBV6-5 with TRBJ1-5; D gene ambiguous. The germline gives CDR1 MNHEY, CDR2 SVGAGI. V gave up 4 bases and J gave up 3 bases, with 7 bases separating them. The CDR3 consists of 13 residues. The CDR3 DNA reads TGTGCCAGCAGTTCTCGGGTCAATCAGCCCCAGCATTTT. This translates into CASSSRVNQPQHF.

The sample holds a few counts of this clone. V usage is TRBV9 and J usage is TRBJ2-2; the D gene is possibly TRBD1 (6 bases). V was pared by 2 bases and J by 6 bases, with 11 bases between. This CDR3 contains 14 residues. Germline V gene data show CDR1 as SGDLS and CDR2 as YYNGEE. Written as DNA, the CDR3 is TGTGCCAGCAGCGTCCGGACAGAAGCCGGGGAGCTGTTTTTT. It is translated as CASSVRTEAGELFF.

The chain joins TRBV10-1 to TRBJ2-7, with 8 bases matching TRBD1. Germline lookup yields CDR1 WNHNN and CDR2 SYGVQD (reference sequence). The CDR3 sequence is 13 residues long. J gave up 5 bases and V 6 bases, and 6 bases lay outside the gene matches. This CDR3 reads CASRDRVSHEQYF. CDR3 in DNA: TGCGCCAGCAGGGACAGGGTTTCCCACGAGCAGTACTTC.

In this sample, this clone turned up a few times. V gene TRBV18 combines with J gene TRBJ2-3; D is possibly TRBD1 (6 bases). The CDR3 extends over 15 amino acids. Trimming pared 2 bases from V and 0 bases from J, leaving 9 bases between. Germline CDR1 reads KGHSH; CDR2 reads LQKENI. CDR3 DNA: TGTGCCAGCTCACCAAACAGGGCGAGCACAGATACGCAGTATTTT. Amino acids: CASSPNRASTDTQYF. Using reference TRBV18 and TRBJ2-3 for the parts outside the CDR3, the full variable domain is NAGVMQNPRHLVRRRGQEARLRCSPMKGHSHVYWYRQLPEEGLKFMVYLQKENIIDESGMPKERFSAEFPKEGPSILRIQQVVRGDSAAYFCASSPNRASTDTQYFGPGTRLTVL.

V is TRBV7-9 and J is TRBJ1-4, with 10 positions matching TRBD1. Unmatched junction bases numbered 14, after V lost 6 bases and J lost 10 bases. Germline V gene sequence: CDR1 SEHNR, CDR2 FQNEAQ (reference sequence). The length of the CDR3 is 16 residues. The CDR3 sequence: CASSREPGQGLGKLFF. CDR3 sequence (DNA): TGTGCCAGCAGTAGAGAACCGGGACAGGGGTTAGGAAAACTGTTTTTT.

The gene calls are TRBV28 and TRBJ2-7, with D perhaps TRBD2 (5 bases). The V gene lost 6 bases and the J gene lost 2 bases, with 11 bases spanning the gap. This CDR3 comprises 13 residues. Germline lookup yields CDR1 MDHEN and CDR2 SYDVKM. The CDR3, as DNA: TGTGCCAGCAGACGGGGTCCCCCCTACGAGCAGTACTTC. Its translation is CASRRGPPYEQYF.

The chain carries TRBV28 and TRBJ2-7; 8 bases are shared with TRBD1. Germline CDR1 is MDHEN and CDR2 is SYDVKM. The CDR3 is 14 amino acids. J was trimmed by 5 bases and V by 0 bases; bases with no gene match: 3. The CDR3 nucleotides read TGTGCCAGCAGTTTATGGCAGGGGGCCAACGAGCAGTACTTC. This codes for CASSLWQGANEQYF.

The chain has TRBV20-1 and TRBJ2-1, with D unresolved. Germline V lookup: CDR1 DFQATT, CDR2 SNEGSKA (reference sequence). The CDR3 is made up of 11 amino acids. Trimming pared 3 bases from V and 8 bases from J, leaving 8 bases between. CDR3 coding DNA: TGCAGTGCTAGTCTTGGCCATGAGCAGTTCTTC. Translating it yields CSASLGHEQFF.

The rearrangement joins TRBV6-1 to TRBJ2-3; D unresolved. The V end was cut by 7 bases, the J end by 2 bases, with 10 bases between. The CDR3 length is 13 residues. Germline V gives CDR1 MNHNS, CDR2 SASEGT. CDR3 in amino acids: CASMKAHTDTQYF. The CDR3 nucleotides read TGTGCCAGCATGAAAGCCCACACAGATACGCAGTATTTT.

In this sample, this clone turned up a few times. For the CDR3, the DNA is TGCGCCAGCAGCCAAGGTCTAGGGAACACTGAAGCTTTCTTT. This gives the protein CASSQGLGNTEAFF. The chain employs TRBV4-1 and TRBJ1-1; D gene uncertain. The germline V gene has CDR1 MGHRA and CDR2 YSYEKL. The CDR3 consists of 14 residues. Trimming pared 1 base from V and 1 base from J, leaving 7 bases between.

This clone was found once. V usage is TRBV6-1 and J usage is TRBJ1-4; 11 bases agree with TRBD1. This CDR3 is 14 amino acids long. Germline CDR1 reads MNHNS; CDR2 reads SASEGT. V was pared by 10 bases and J by 4 bases, with 5 bases of the junction left unmatched. CDR3 sequence: CATKGTGGNEKLFF. In DNA, the CDR3 is TGTGCCACCAAAGGGACAGGGGGTAATGAAAAACTGTTTTTT.

The sample holds a few counts of this clone. The sample has other DNA sequences that encode this CDR3 too. J is TRBJ1-2 and V is TRBV5-6; no definite D call. Germline V CDR1 and CDR2: SGHDT, YYEEEE. The CDR3 loop spans 12 amino acids. Trimming pared 5 bases from V and 3 bases from J, leaving 8 bases between. Here the CDR3 DNA reads TGTGCCAGCAGTCCGGGCGACTATGGCTACACCTTC. Residues: CASSPGDYGYTF.